This T cell receptor beta chain is from a study of shared clonotypes between healthy human individuals. CDR3 length equals 14 residues. The germline V gene encodes CDR1 SGHTA and CDR2 FQGNSA. The ends were cut back, 5 bases at V and 4 bases at J, with 15 bases in the middle. The method was immunoSEQ multiplex PCR; TCRdb's version includes in-frame clones alone and lacks a portion of them. This sample has about 2.4 million clones, with approximately 93% found just once. The J gene is TRBJ2-7, the V gene TRBV7-2; D unresolved. The sequence came from a man younger than 35 in good health. Some clones in this sample may be carry-over from other donors' samples. The material sequenced was naive CD4+ T cells from PBMCs. Regarding subset: CD45RA+ positively selected. CDR3 loop: CASSPGPTPYEQYF. The CDR3, as DNA: TGTGCCAGCAGCCCCGGACCCACCCCTTACGAGCAGTACTTC. Drawing the rest from reference TRBV7-2 and TRBJ2-7, the complete variable domain is GAGVSQSPSNKVTEKGKDVELRCDPISGHTALYWYRQSLGQGLEFLIYFQGNSAPDKSGLPSDRFSAERTGGSVSTLTIQRTQQEDSAVYLCASSPGPTPYEQYFGPGTRLTVT.